This T cell receptor (beta chain) stems from a study of PD-1 blockade in classical Hodgkin lymphoma. Regarding time point: newly diagnosed, previously untreated cHL patient sample. Comparison used PBMCs from newly diagnosed, untreated classical Hodgkin lymphoma. Overall study findings and caveats: Prior therapy or disease activity may underlie the repertoire differences, whose causes remain undefined. Baseline TCR diversity was reportedly lower in newly diagnosed patients than in healthy donors. It was reported as lower still in relapsed/refractory patients.

TCRdb's table, derived via immunoSEQ multiplex PCR, lists solely in-frame clones and lacks some. The table shows 20,000 to 25,000 clones, with around 94% occurring only once. Deletions cut 2 bases from V and 2 bases from J, with 7 bases between. CDR3 length equals 13 residues. Looked up from germline, CDR1 is MNHEY and CDR2 is SMNVEV (reference sequence). Regarding this clone: Antigen: not known.

This TCR came from a human donor with classical Hodgkin lymphoma. Sequenced material: peripheral blood mononuclear cells (PBMCs). This chain links TRBV27 with TRBJ2-7; possibly TRBD1 for D (5 bases). The CDR3 sequence is CASSLQGPYEQYF. The CDR3 DNA reads TGTGCCAGCAGTTTACAGGGCCCCTACGAGCAGTACTTC.